The sample holds one count of the clone carrying this TCR beta chain. Sequencing was performed with immunoSEQ multiplex PCR; in TCRdb, only in-frame clones are kept and a portion is missing. The table includes roughly 380,000 clones, 95% to 97% detected once. The sample originates from a study of shared clonotypes between healthy human individuals. V lost 2 bases, J lost 0 bases, and 1 base stayed unmatched. This CDR3 has 15 residues. Germline CDR1 KGHSH, CDR2 LQKENI. Input material: memory CD8+ T cells sorted from blood. Subset of the sample: CD45RO+ cells pooled with CCR7-negative TemRA cells. This chain uses TRBV18 with TRBJ2-1; 7 nucleotides agree with TRBD2. This clonotype was obtained from a man aged 30 to 39 in good health. The CDR3 DNA reads TGTGCCAGCTCACCAGTAGCGGGCTCCTACAATGAGCAGTTCTTC. It specifies CASSPVAGSYNEQFF.